These 25 T cell receptor beta chains came from one sample sequenced in a study of CD8+ T cells in alopecia areata. cDNA serving as the sequencing template came from extracted, reverse transcribed RNA. The data were produced by immunoSEQ multiplex PCR, yet TCRdb's version contains in-frame clones alone and is incomplete. Of 35,000 to 45,000 clones in the sample, around 90% were seen once. Documented treatment: oral pan-JAK inhibitor, 5-10 mg twice daily. The starting material was CD8+ T cells sorted from blood, obtained at week 24, from a patient treated with tofacitinib. Source of these receptors: a human donor with alopecia areata.

The genes are TRBV6-6 and TRBJ1-2; TRBD1 agrees at 8 bases. CDR3 size: 14 residues. The germline V gene encodes CDR1 MNHNY and CDR2 SVGAGI (reference sequence). After removal of 0 bases from V and 13 bases from J, the junction contained 10 bases not matched to a gene. CDR3 residues: CASSYSLSGGPGTF. CDR3 sequence (DNA): TGTGCCAGCAGTTACTCGTTGTCAGGGGGCCCCGGCACCTTC.

With regard to this clone: The sample holds other DNA sequences that translate to the same CDR3. The rearrangement links TRBV30 to TRBJ2-7, with D unresolved. This CDR3 contains 11 residues. Germline V lookup: CDR1 GTSNPN, CDR2 SVGIG (reference sequence). The V end was cut by 1 base, the J end by 4 bases, with 5 bases between. The CDR3 region has the DNA TGTGCCTGGAGTGGTACTTACGAGCAGTACTTC. Encoded protein: CAWSGTYEQYF.

This clone showed up just once. The chain recombines TRBV7-8 with TRBJ2-1; no clear D gene. Germline lookup yields CDR1 SGHVS and CDR2 FQNEAQ. The CDR3 contains 11 residues. V was shortened by 7 bases and J by 12 bases, with 13 bases between the two germline ends. This chain's CDR3 is CASTFLGAQFF. Here the CDR3 DNA reads TGTGCCAGCACCTTCTTGGGTGCGCAGTTCTTC.

The chain joins TRBV29-1 to TRBJ2-7; unclear D gene. Trimming took 0 bases from V and 2 from J, leaving 14 bases between them. The CDR3 has 15 residues. The V gene's germline CDR1 is SQVTM and CDR2 ANQGSEA. CDR3 nucleotides: TGCAGCGTTGAAGATCGGGCCGATAGCACCTACGAGCAGTACTTC. Its protein product is CSVEDRADSTYEQYF.

The chain couples TRBV7-6 to TRBJ2-7; TRBD1 or TRBD2 may be the D gene (5 bases each). V lost 2 bases and J lost 2, with 10 bases in between. Germline CDR1 SGHVS, CDR2 FNYEAQ. The CDR3 consists of 14 residues. CDR3 sequence (DNA): TGTGCCAGCAGCTTACGGGACGGGACCTACGAGCAGTACTTC. Translation: CASSLRDGTYEQYF.

The chain is built from TRBV27 and TRBJ2-1, with D tentatively TRBD2 (5 bases). The CDR3 consists of 15 residues. Germline CDR1 reads MNHEY; CDR2 reads SMNVEV (reference sequence). The V end lost 2 bases, the J end lost 7 bases, and 15 bases lay between the germline ends. Written as DNA, the CDR3 is TGTGCCAGCAGTTTAATATTGAGTGAGGGAAATGAGCAGTTCTTC. It encodes CASSLILSEGNEQFF.

The chain couples TRBV7-8 to TRBJ2-5, with D perhaps matching TRBD2 (5 bases). This CDR3 has 14 residues. Germline V gives CDR1 SGHVS, CDR2 FQNEAQ. Deletions cut 5 bases from V and 5 bases from J, with 15 bases between. CDR3 DNA: TGTGCCAGCAGCATCATACTAGGATCGGAGACCCAGTACTTC. It specifies CASSIILGSETQYF.

The chain is built from TRBV29-1 and TRBJ1-1; D unresolved. Trimming removed 8 bases from V and 8 bases from J, with 12 bases in between. Germline assignment: CDR1 SQVTM and CDR2 ANQGSEA. This CDR3 has 10 residues. CDR3 coding DNA: TGCAGCCCCCAGGCCTTAGAAGCTTTCTTT. Translation gives CSPQALEAFF.

V is TRBV11-2 and J is TRBJ2-6; D gene unclear. This CDR3 region has 16 residues. Germline values: CDR1 SGHAT, CDR2 FQNNGV. Trimming removed 5 bases at V and 0 bases at J, with 11 bases between. Here the CDR3 DNA reads TGTGCCAGCAGCCCCGTTATACACTCTGGGGCCAACGTCCTGACTTTC. It translates to CASSPVIHSGANVLTF.

This chain joins TRBV7-9 and TRBJ2-5; D call uncertain. The germline V and J ends were trimmed by 5 bases and 1 base, with 11 bases remaining between them. The germline V gene has CDR1 SEHNR and CDR2 FQNEAQ (reference sequence). The CDR3 is made up of 14 amino acids. CDR3 region: CASSPIYAQETQYF. The DNA for the CDR3 is TGTGCCAGCAGCCCGATATATGCCCAAGAGACCCAGTACTTC.

This sequence joins TRBV7-8 and TRBJ2-5, with TRBD2 identical over 10 bases. The germline CDR1 and CDR2 sequences are SGHVS and FQNEAQ. The CDR3 sequence is 15 residues long. V lost 1 base to trimming and J lost 4 bases; unmatched junction nucleotides: 3. The DNA for the CDR3 is TGTGCCAGCAGCTTAGAAGCGGGGGGGCGAGAGACCCAGTACTTC. It yields the protein CASSLEAGGRETQYF.

The V call is TRBV7-9, the J call TRBJ2-7, with 8 nucleotides matching TRBD1. This CDR3 comprises 17 residues. With 6 bases clipped from V and 6 bases from J, the junction kept 19 bases outside the gene matches. CDR1 is SEHNR and CDR2 is FQNEAQ in the germline V gene (reference sequence). The DNA for the CDR3 is TGTGCCAGCAGTTGGGCCCGGACAGGGAACCCGGACGGCGAGCAGTACTTC. This encodes CASSWARTGNPDGEQYF.

J is TRBJ2-3 and V is TRBV4-1; D is ambiguous. V shed 0 bases and J shed 10 bases, with 5 bases lying between them. Germline V gene data show CDR1 as MGHRA and CDR2 as YSYEKL. There are 11 residues in the CDR3. DNA of the CDR3: TGCGCCAGCAGCCAAGAACGGGCGCAGTATTTT. Protein sequence: CASSQERAQYF.

This clone was detected only once. The chain uses TRBV19 and TRBJ2-3; D unresolved. Trimming shortened V by 3 bases and J by 6 bases, and 19 bases separated the two germline ends. CDR1 is LNHDA and CDR2 is SQIVND in the germline V gene (reference sequence). This CDR3 is 16 amino acids long. CDR3 DNA: TGTGCCAGTAGTATCTGGGGTGGCAGCCCGGAGGATACGCAGTATTTT. Protein product: CASSIWGGSPEDTQYF.

Only a few counts were recorded for this clone. The V and J genes are TRBV4-2 and TRBJ2-3; TRBD2 matches at 11 bases. Germline V CDR1 and CDR2: LGHNA, YNFKEQ. V lost 1 base, J lost 5 bases, and 8 bases stayed unmatched. This CDR3 is built from 17 residues. The CDR3 sequence: CASSQGPTSGGQDTQYF. CDR3 DNA: TGTGCCAGCAGCCAAGGACCTACTAGCGGGGGTCAAGATACGCAGTATTTT.

This chain joins TRBV27 and TRBJ1-1, with D hard to call. V was cut by 5 bases and J by 3 bases, with 16 bases left in between. This CDR3 region has 15 residues. Germline V lookup: CDR1 MNHEY, CDR2 SMNVEV (reference sequence). CDR3 DNA sequence: TGTGCCAGCAGTCCCACCGGGCGCACGGACACTGAAGCTTTCTTT. This sequence encodes CASSPTGRTDTEAFF.

The CDR3 coding sequence is TGTGCCATCATGCGGGGGGAGGGAACAGATACGCAGTATTTT. It yields the protein CAIMRGEGTDTQYF. The chain has TRBV10-3 and TRBJ2-3; 8 nucleotides agree with TRBD2. The CDR3 spans 14 residues. CDR1 and CDR2 from the germline V gene are ENHRY and SYGVKD. Trimming took 7 bases from V and 3 from J; bases not matched to a gene: 6.

As DNA, the CDR3 is TGTGCCAGCAGTTTGGGACTGTCGTCGGGAGGGGCCCAGTACTTC. Translation gives CASSLGLSSGGAQYF. This chain joins TRBV28 and TRBJ2-5; the match to TRBD2 covers 8 bases. V dropped 3 bases and J dropped 9; count of bases not matched to a gene: 12. The CDR3 contains 15 residues. Germline CDR1 is MDHEN and CDR2 is SYDVKM. Complete variable domain (other parts from reference TRBV28 and TRBJ2-5): DVKVTQSSRYLVKRTGEKVFLECVQDMDHENMFWYRQDPGLGLRLIYFSYDVKMKEKGDIPEGYSVSREKKERFSLILESASTNQTSMYLCASSLGLSSGGAQYFGPGTRLLVL.

The V call is TRBV19, the J call TRBJ2-3, with 9 positions matching TRBD1. Looked up from germline, CDR1 is LNHDA and CDR2 is SQIVND (reference sequence). This CDR3 region has 15 residues. V lost 3 bases and J lost 4; bases outside the gene matches: 5. CDR3: CASSITGGYADTQYF. In DNA form, the CDR3 reads TGTGCCAGTAGTATTACAGGGGGCTACGCAGATACGCAGTATTTT.

This chain's CDR3 is CASSSGGQGNYEQYF. The DNA for the CDR3 is TGTGCCAGCAGCTCCGGGGGACAGGGGAACTACGAGCAGTACTTC. The chain recombines TRBV5-6 with TRBJ2-7; TRBD1 matches at 10 bases. The CDR3 spans 15 residues. The V gene's germline CDR1 is SGHDT and CDR2 YYEEEE. After removal of 3 bases from V and 3 bases from J, the junction contained 6 bases not matched to a gene.

The chain is built from TRBV6-6 and TRBJ2-3, with 8 bases identical to TRBD2. CDR1 is MNHNY and CDR2 is SVGAGI in the germline V gene (reference sequence). The CDR3 has 16 amino acids. V was clipped by 2 bases and J by 6 bases; unmatched bases: 10. CDR3 sequence reads: CASSYGTSVKLDTQYF. As DNA, the CDR3 is TGTGCCAGCAGTTACGGGACTAGTGTAAAATTGGATACGCAGTATTTT.

DNA of the CDR3: TGTGCCAGCAGCTTAGAGGTTCGGGCTGAAGCTTTCTTT. Protein sequence: CASSLEVRAEAFF. The chain uses TRBV7-6 and TRBJ1-1, with D uncertain. Germline assignment: CDR1 SGHVS and CDR2 FNYEAQ. This CDR3 has 13 amino acids. V was pared by 1 base and J by 6 bases, with 9 bases between.

V and J are TRBV5-6 and TRBJ2-1; no firm D call. CDR3 length: 13 amino acids. The germline V gene encodes CDR1 SGHDT and CDR2 YYEEEE. Trimming took off 2 bases at V and 8 bases at J, with 11 bases between the two ends. CDR3 protein: CASSFRSGHEQFF. The CDR3 region has the DNA TGTGCCAGCAGCTTCCGATCCGGGCATGAGCAGTTCTTC. Complete variable domain (other parts from reference TRBV5-6 and TRBJ2-1): DAGVTQSPTHLIKTRGQQVTLRCSPKSGHDTVSWYQQALGQGPQFIFQYYEEEERQRGNFPDRFSGHQFPNYSSELNVNALLLGDSALYLCASSFRSGHEQFFGPGTRLTVL.

J is TRBJ1-1 and V is TRBV7-8; D gene uncertain. Germline CDR1 and CDR2: SGHVS and FQNEAQ. V was shortened by 4 bases and J by 0 bases, with 9 bases between the two germline ends. This CDR3 has 14 amino acids. The chain's CDR3 is CASSSQEMNTEAFF. Written as DNA, the CDR3 is TGTGCCAGCAGCTCCCAGGAGATGAACACTGAAGCTTTCTTT.

The chain combines TRBV13 with TRBJ2-5, with 14 bases identical to TRBD2. V lost 4 bases, J lost 1 base, and 8 bases stayed unmatched. CDR3 length: 18 amino acids. Germline V gene lookup returns CDR1 PRHDT and CDR2 FYEKMQ (reference sequence). The CDR3: CASSYLGTSGGAQETQYF. CDR3 nucleotides: TGTGCCAGCAGCTATCTAGGGACTAGCGGGGGAGCCCAAGAGACCCAGTACTTC.